A single sample gave rise to the 9 T cell receptor beta chains below, sequenced in a study of T cell responses to AZD1222 COVID-19 vaccine. Clones were sequenced by immunoSEQ multiplex PCR, and TCRdb holds only the in-frame ones, with some missing. The data contain around 150,000 clones, about 91% of them singletons. The sample here was peripheral blood, taken 28 days after the second AZD1222 dose. Every receptor here comes from an adult who received the AZD1222 COVID-19 vaccine.

The V gene is TRBV9, the J gene TRBJ1-6; TRBD1 is a possible D gene (5 bases). Germline V gene lookup returns CDR1 SGDLS and CDR2 YYNGEE. V was cut by 3 bases and J by 5 bases, with 9 bases left in between. CDR3 size: 14 residues. Here the CDR3 DNA reads TGTGCCAGCAGCGGGACATCTCATAATTCACCCCTCCACTTT. Translation gives CASSGTSHNSPLHF. Full variable domain (remainder filled in from reference TRBV9 and TRBJ1-6): DSGVTQTPKHLITATGQRVTLRCSPRSGDLSVYWYQQSLDQGLQFLIQYYNGEERAKGNILERFSAQQFPDLHSELNLSSLELGDSALYFCASSGTSHNSPLHFGNGTRLTVT.

The chain recombines TRBV19 with TRBJ1-5; D is perhaps TRBD1 (5 bases). Trimming left V 6 bases short and J 2 bases short, with 14 bases between. Germline V gene data show CDR1 as LNHDA and CDR2 as SQIVND (reference sequence). The CDR3 has 15 amino acids. CDR3 nucleotides: TGTGCCAGTAGCCTAGTAAGGGGCGGCAATCAGCCCCAGCATTTT. Amino acid sequence: CASSLVRGGNQPQHF. The full variable domain, completed using reference TRBV19 and TRBJ1-5, is DGGITQSPKYLFRKEGQNVTLSCEQNLNHDAMYWYRQDPGQGLRLIYYSQIVNDFQKGDIAEGYSVSREKKESFPLTVTSAQKNPTAFYLCASSLVRGGNQPQHFGDGTRLSIL.

The genes are TRBV12-3 or TRBV12-4 and TRBJ1-2; D remains unclear. The CDR3 consists of 11 residues. The germline V and J ends were trimmed by 6 bases and 8 bases, with 10 bases remaining between them. The CDR3 is CASSFGEGYTF. The DNA for the CDR3 is TGTGCCAGCAGCTTTGGGGAGGGCTACACCTTC.

This chain links TRBV3-1 (or the pseudogene TRBV3-2) with TRBJ2-3, with unresolved D. Germline-derived CDR1 and CDR2 are LGHDT and YNNKEL (reference sequence). This CDR3 spans 13 amino acids. Trimming pared 7 bases from V and 0 bases from J, leaving 8 bases between. The chain's CDR3 is CASTPGSTDTQYF. CDR3 nucleotides: TGTGCCAGCACCCCGGGTAGCACAGATACGCAGTATTTT.

The rearrangement links TRBV3-1 (or the pseudogene TRBV3-2) to TRBJ1-1, with D perhaps TRBD1 (5 bases). CDR3 length equals 14 residues. The ends were cut back, 0 bases at V and 4 bases at J, with 9 bases in the middle. CDR1 LGHDT and CDR2 YNNKEL come from the germline V gene (reference sequence). The CDR3 spells CASSQDWRGTEAFF. In DNA, the CDR3 is TGTGCCAGCAGCCAAGATTGGAGGGGCACTGAAGCTTTCTTT.

The gene calls are TRBV19 and TRBJ2-3; weak D call: TRBD2 (5 bases). CDR3 length: 16 amino acids. Trimming pared 0 bases from V and 2 bases from J, leaving 12 bases between. CDR1 and CDR2 from the germline V gene are LNHDA and SQIVND (reference sequence). CDR3 in amino acids: CASSIDNGESTDTQYF. Written as DNA, the CDR3 is TGTGCCAGTAGTATAGACAACGGGGAGTCCACAGATACGCAGTATTTT.

V is TRBV4-1 and J is TRBJ2-3; D gene unclear. The CDR3 is made up of 15 amino acids. The germline V gene encodes CDR1 MGHRA and CDR2 YSYEKL. Trimming stripped 1 base from V and 10 bases from J, with 18 bases between. The CDR3 is CASSQVPGASPPQYF. The CDR3 bases are TGCGCCAGCAGCCAAGTCCCAGGTGCTAGTCCTCCGCAGTATTTT.

The chain has TRBV6-5 and TRBJ2-3; D is uncertain. V shed 7 bases and J shed 9 bases, with 17 bases lying between them. There are 13 residues in the CDR3. The germline CDR1 and CDR2 sequences are MNHEY and SVGAGI. CDR3 coding DNA: TGTGCCAGCACCTCGACCCGTTTCGCAACGCAGTATTTT. The encoded protein is CASTSTRFATQYF.

The J gene is TRBJ2-7, the V gene TRBV13; possibly TRBD1 for D (6 bases). The CDR3 loop spans 14 amino acids. Germline V lookup: CDR1 PRHDT, CDR2 FYEKMQ (reference sequence). V was trimmed by 5 bases and J by 3 bases, leaving 14 bases between them. The CDR3 region is CASSGDARGYEQYF. In DNA, the CDR3 is TGTGCCAGCAGCGGAGATGCCAGGGGCTACGAGCAGTACTTC. Full variable domain (rest looked up from reference TRBV13 and TRBJ2-7): AAGVIQSPRHLIKEKRETATLKCYPIPRHDTVYWYQQGPGQDPQFLISFYEKMQSDKGSIPDRFSAQQFSDYHSELNMSSLELGDSALYFCASSGDARGYEQYFGPGTRLTVT.